The sequence of this T cell receptor (beta chain) was determined in a study of CD8 T cells in Susac syndrome. Losses at the gene ends were 3 bases for V and 7 bases for J; bases not matched to a gene: 13. The CDR3 runs 17 residues. Germline V CDR1 and CDR2: SGHAT, FQDESV (reference sequence). Random hexamers served to reverse transcribe about 0.5 to 1 ug RNA. The CDR3 of TCR beta was amplified by immunoSEQ multiplex PCR across 54 Vbeta and 13 Jbeta. Via MiXCR, TCRdb re-called the immunoSEQ multiplex PCR reads, giving one row per CDR3 protein. The data hold about 430,000 distinct CDR3 sequences, with approximately 85% observed a single time. CD8+ and CD4+ T cells circulating in blood were sequenced for TCR beta.

The chain joins TRBV11-1 to TRBJ2-1; 9 nucleotides align to TRBD2. Sequenced material: CD8+ T cells from PBMCs. This clonotype was sampled from a human donor with multiple sclerosis. CDR3 loop: CASSLGLAGYVNNEQFF. Written as DNA, the CDR3 is TGTGCCAGCAGCTTGGGACTAGCAGGTTACGTTAATAATGAGCAGTTCTTC.